The next 19 T cell receptor beta chains were all read from a single sample in a study of T cell responses to AZD1222 COVID-19 vaccine. Produced via immunoSEQ multiplex PCR; TCRdb's table is partial and in-frame only. Among just under 100,000 clones listed, approximately 91% were seen once. The sequences come from peripheral blood, collected on day 0 of AZD1222 vaccination. The receptors shown here come from an adult in good health.

This chain uses TRBV6-4 with TRBJ2-1, with a weak D call TRBD2 (7 bases). This CDR3 is built from 14 residues. CDR1 MRHNA and CDR2 SNTAGT come from the germline V gene. The germline V and J ends were trimmed by 4 bases and 14 bases, with 21 bases remaining between them. DNA for the CDR3: TGTGCCAGCAGTGTGGTTCCTGATGCGGGGGCCAAGTTCTTC. Amino acid sequence: CASSVVPDAGAKFF.

The chain links TRBV9 to TRBJ1-3, with a possible D match to TRBD1 (5 bases). There are 14 residues in the CDR3. Trimming cost V 4 bases and J 0 bases, with 8 bases left between them. Germline V CDR1 and CDR2: SGDLS, YYNGEE. The CDR3 region is CASSLQASGNTIYF. The DNA for the CDR3 is TGTGCCAGCAGCCTACAGGCCTCTGGAAACACCATATATTTT.

This chain joins TRBV29-1 and TRBJ2-1, with 7 bases fitting TRBD2. J was trimmed by 6 bases and V by 8 bases; bases with no gene match: 7. The CDR3 totals 12 residues. The germline gives CDR1 SQVTM, CDR2 ANQGSEA. This CDR3 is CSPVGGGNEQFF. The CDR3 coding sequence is TGCAGCCCTGTGGGGGGGGGCAATGAGCAGTTCTTC.

V usage is TRBV5-1 and J usage is TRBJ2-6, with unresolved D. Trimming shortened V by 5 bases and J by 1 base, and 10 bases separated the two germline ends. This CDR3 has 15 amino acids. Germline CDR1 SGHRS, CDR2 YFSETQ. The CDR3 spells CASRLSLSGANVLTF. The CDR3 bases are TGCGCCAGCAGGTTGAGCCTTTCTGGGGCCAACGTCCTGACTTTC.

V and J are TRBV28 and TRBJ2-3; the D is unclear. Germline-derived CDR1 and CDR2 are MDHEN and SYDVKM. Trimming cost V 4 bases and J 0 bases, with 11 bases left between them. The CDR3 covers 15 residues. DNA for the CDR3: TGTGCCAGCAGTTCCCCGCCAATTAGCACAGATACGCAGTATTTT. It translates to CASSSPPISTDTQYF.

V gene TRBV19 combines with J gene TRBJ1-2; D call uncertain. The germline CDR1 and CDR2 sequences are LNHDA and SQIVND (reference sequence). CDR3 length: 13 amino acids. V was clipped by 7 bases and J by 2 bases, with 11 bases between them. The CDR3 here is CASIGAINYGYTF. DNA of the CDR3: TGTGCCAGTATTGGTGCAATCAACTATGGCTACACCTTC. Full variable domain (missing parts from reference TRBV19 and TRBJ1-2): DGGITQSPKYLFRKEGQNVTLSCEQNLNHDAMYWYRQDPGQGLRLIYYSQIVNDFQKGDIAEGYSVSREKKESFPLTVTSAQKNPTAFYLCASIGAINYGYTFGSGTRLTVV.

The chain joins TRBV6-5 to TRBJ2-2; TRBD1 might be the D (5 bases). Germline CDR1 reads MNHEY; CDR2 reads SVGAGI. V lost 5 bases and J lost 6, with 10 bases in between. The CDR3 spans 13 residues. The CDR3 reads CASSNPTAGELFF. The CDR3 region has the DNA TGTGCCAGCAGTAACCCGACAGCCGGGGAGCTGTTTTTT.

The chain has TRBV5-1 and TRBJ2-7; 8 bases agree with TRBD2. The CDR3 has 14 amino acids. CDR1 is SGHRS, CDR2 YFSETQ, per germline. V lost 5 bases, J lost 1 base, and 5 bases stayed unmatched. The CDR3 region is CASRLTSGSYEQYF. CDR3 nucleotides: TGCGCCAGCAGACTTACTAGCGGATCCTACGAGCAGTACTTC.

This chain connects TRBV6-5 to TRBJ2-5, with a weak D call TRBD1 (6 bases). Per the germline V gene, CDR1 is MNHEY and CDR2 is SVGAGI. The CDR3 has 14 amino acids. Deletions cut 9 bases from V and 5 bases from J, with 19 bases between. CDR3 coding DNA: TGTGCCAGTGAGGCGCAGGGGCGTGGGGAGACCCAGTACTTC. Amino acids: CASEAQGRGETQYF.

J is TRBJ1-1 and V is TRBV27, with TRBD1 matching 11 bases. This CDR3 is built from 17 residues. Per the germline V gene, CDR1 is MNHEY and CDR2 is SMNVEV (reference sequence). The ends lost 2 bases at V and 2 bases at J; junction bases unmatched: 7. CDR3 loop: CASSLPPGQGANTEAFF. The CDR3 DNA follows: TGTGCCAGCAGTTTACCCCCTGGACAGGGGGCCAACACTGAAGCTTTCTTT.

The chain recombines TRBV25-1 with TRBJ1-2, with 9 bases lining up with TRBD1. Germline loops: CDR1 MGHDK, CDR2 SYGVNS. V dropped 8 bases and J dropped 4; count of bases not matched to a gene: 11. CDR3 size: 15 residues. The CDR3 here is CASQPQGTGSYGYTF. CDR3 nucleotides: TGTGCCAGCCAACCTCAAGGGACAGGGTCCTATGGCTACACCTTC.

The CDR3 reads CASSVCGPVLFF. In nucleotides, the CDR3 is TGTGCCAGCTCGGTCTGCGGCCCGGTCCTGTTTTTT. The rearrangement links TRBV7-4 to TRBJ1-4, with unresolved D. The ends were cut back, 8 bases at V and 14 bases at J, with 18 bases in the middle. CDR3 length: 12 residues. Germline values: CDR1 SGHVT, CDR2 SQSDAQ.

The chain joins TRBV21-1 to TRBJ2-7; TRBD1, the D gene given by the table, was not confirmed from the DNA. TRBV21-1 is a known pseudogene. The CDR3 length is 14 residues. The CDR3: CASSTRQVLYEQYF. The CDR3 DNA is TGTGCCAGCAGCACCCGACAGGTCTTATACGAGCAGTACTTC.

The chain recombines TRBV10-3 with TRBJ2-6; D is possibly TRBD1 or TRBD2 (5 bases each). Trimming took 5 bases from V and 6 from J, leaving 20 bases between them. CDR1 ENHRY and CDR2 SYGVKD come from the germline V gene. The CDR3 extends over 17 amino acids. The CDR3: CAISLRGPASEANVLTF. The CDR3 DNA reads as TGTGCCATCAGTCTCCGGGGCCCGGCATCAGAGGCCAACGTCCTGACTTTC.

This clone was observed once. The chain carries TRBV20-1 and TRBJ2-1, with D unresolved. CDR1 and CDR2 (germline): DFQATT, SNEGSKA (reference sequence). This CDR3 has 12 residues. Trimming took 3 bases from V and 7 from J, leaving 10 bases between them. The CDR3 here is CSASPGRNEQFF. Here the CDR3 DNA reads TGCAGTGCTAGTCCGGGTCGGAATGAGCAGTTCTTC.

The chain couples TRBV18 to TRBJ1-1; unclear D gene. This CDR3 region has 13 residues. The germline V gene encodes CDR1 KGHSH and CDR2 LQKENI. Trimming shortened V by 0 bases and J by 3 bases, and 5 bases separated the two germline ends. CDR3 in amino acids: CASSPPRDTEAFF. CDR3 sequence (DNA): TGTGCCAGCTCACCACCAAGGGACACTGAAGCTTTCTTT.

V and J are TRBV5-4 and TRBJ2-3, with 8 bases aligning to TRBD1. CDR3 size: 18 residues. Trimming removed 5 bases from V and 0 bases from J; junction bases left unmatched: 14. Per the germline V gene, CDR1 is SGHNT and CDR2 is YYREEE (reference sequence). CDR3 loop: CASSPGTGIGPSTDTQYF. The CDR3 DNA follows: TGTGCCAGCAGTCCTGGGACAGGAATCGGACCTAGCACAGATACGCAGTATTTT.

The chain recombines TRBV18 with TRBJ2-5; D unclear. The germline gives CDR1 KGHSH, CDR2 LQKENI. The V end lost 8 bases, the J end lost 2 bases, and 18 bases lay between the germline ends. The CDR3 is made up of 15 amino acids. The chain's CDR3 is CASTLGIMGQETQYF. The CDR3 DNA is TGTGCCAGCACACTGGGGATAATGGGGCAAGAGACCCAGTACTTC.

This chain joins TRBV11-3 and TRBJ2-1, with D possibly TRBD2 on 7 matching bases. V lost 5 bases and J lost 2, with 19 bases in between. Per germline, CDR1 SGHNT and CDR2 YENEEA. This CDR3 is 17 amino acids long. The CDR3: CASSPPRTGGPYNEQFF. CDR3 nucleotides: TGTGCCAGCAGCCCTCCGCGGACGGGGGGCCCCTACAATGAGCAGTTCTTC.